The rows below give T cell receptor beta chains drawn from one sample of a study of T cells in Graves' hyperthyroidism and ophthalmopathy. TCRdb independently ran MiXCR on the multiplex PCR reads; one entry per CDR3 protein. The sample consists of about 740,000 distinct CDR3 sequences, 13% to 15% of them appearing once. The specimen sequenced was blood. The receptor set was obtained from a woman under 30 with Graves' hyperthyroidism. Both conserved end residues are part of each CDR3. A D gene is named only where the DNA matches it firmly. A clone size is listed for some rows: how often the clone was seen (once, few, many), or a class if it is expanded.

j_call	d_call	clone_size	v_call	cdr3_aa	cdr3_nt
TRBJ1-4	-	-	TRBV12-3/TRBV12-4	CASSPLPPGRSNEKLFF	TGTGCCAGCAGCCCGCTCCCGCCGGGACGGAGTAATGAAAAACTGTTTTTT
TRBJ2-1	TRBD2	-	TRBV27	CASSLGLAVPNEQFF	TGTGCCAGCAGTCTGGGACTAGCGGTCCCAAATGAGCAGTTCTTC
TRBJ2-1	-	many	TRBV30	CAWNPYYDNEQFF	TGTGCCTGGAACCCATACTACGACAATGAGCAGTTCTTC
TRBJ2-1	TRBD2	-	TRBV4-3	CASSQGMLAVYNEQFF	TGCGCCAGCAGCCAAGGAATGCTAGCGGTTTACAATGAGCAGTTCTTC
TRBJ2-7	TRBD2	many	TRBV27	CASRLSTSGSGEQYF	TGTGCCAGCAGGTTGTCGACTAGCGGGAGTGGCGAGCAGTACTTC
TRBJ1-4	TRBD1	few	TRBV7-8	CASSPRQGGNEKLFF	TGTGCCAGCAGCCCAAGACAGGGGGGTAACGAAAAACTGTTTTTT
TRBJ2-1	TRBD2	many	TRBV27	CASATRGRDEQFF	TGTGCCAGCGCCACCCGGGGGAGGGATGAGCAGTTCTTC
TRBJ1-1	-	few	TRBV24-1	CATAKTGMEKAFF	TGTGCCACCGCCAAAACGGGCATGGAGAAAGCTTTCTTT
TRBJ2-1	-	-	TRBV6-1	CASRTLELYNEQFF	TGTGCCAGCAGAACACTAGAGCTCTACAATGAGCAGTTCTTC
TRBJ1-4	TRBD1	few	TRBV28	CASSSRSGGLEKLFF	TGTGCCAGCAGTTCGAGGTCAGGGGGACTTGAAAAACTGTTTTTT
TRBJ2-5	TRBD1	-	TRBV18	CASSPQTGQETQYF	TGTGCCAGCTCACCACAGACAGGGCAAGAGACCCAGTACTTC
TRBJ2-3	-	-	TRBV10-2	CASSPLVGGTDTQYF	TGCGCCAGCAGTCCATTGGTCGGGGGCACAGATACGCAGTATTTT
TRBJ1-2	-	-	TRBV14	CASSEDSRRGVGYTF	TGTGCCAGCAGCGAAGACAGCCGGAGGGGAGTAGGCTACACCTTC
TRBJ2-2	-	few	TRBV7-9	CASSSARANTGELFF	TGTGCCAGCAGCTCAGCCCGGGCGAACACCGGGGAGCTGTTTTTT
TRBJ2-1	TRBD1	-	TRBV9	CASTRTGQAYNEQFF	TGTGCCAGCACTCGGACAGGACAGGCCTACAATGAGCAGTTCTTC
TRBJ2-6	-	-	TRBV29-1	CSARVGRRSSGANVLTF	TGCAGCGCTCGGGTGGGACGGAGAAGCTCTGGGGCCAACGTCCTGACTTTC
TRBJ2-7	-	many	TRBV12-3/TRBV12-4	CASSLGWGPSYEQYF	TGTGCCAGCAGTTTAGGATGGGGACCCTCCTACGAGCAGTACTTC
TRBJ2-3	-	-	TRBV7-2	CASSSKGGDTQYF	TGTGCCAGCAGCTCAAAAGGCGGGGATACGCAGTATTTT
TRBJ1-1	TRBD1	many	TRBV7-9	CASRPGGPEAFF	TGTGCCAGCAGACCAGGGGGCCCTGAAGCTTTCTTT
TRBJ2-5	-	many	TRBV11-1	CASSADIQETQYF	TGTGCCAGCAGCGCCGACATTCAAGAGACCCAGTACTTC
TRBJ2-1	TRBD1	-	TRBV20-1	CSAGDRINEQFF	TGCAGTGCTGGGGACAGGATTAATGAGCAGTTCTTC
TRBJ2-1	-	many	TRBV30	CAWSHGGTNEQFF	TGTGCCTGGTCCCATGGCGGTACCAATGAGCAGTTCTTC
TRBJ2-3	TRBD2	few	TRBV7-2	CASSSGLAGGSADTQYF	TGTGCCAGCAGCTCTGGGCTAGCGGGAGGATCGGCAGATACGCAGTATTTT
TRBJ1-1	-	few	TRBV7-3	CASSLIAVTNTEAFF	TGTGCCAGCAGCTTAATTGCAGTCACGAACACTGAAGCTTTCTTT
TRBJ2-1	-	many	TRBV19	CASSIGQRVGNEQFF	TGTGCCAGTAGTATAGGCCAACGGGTTGGCAATGAGCAGTTCTTC
TRBJ1-1	-	many	TRBV18	CASFQGLSTEAFF	TGTGCCAGTTTCCAGGGGCTCTCCACTGAAGCTTTCTTT
TRBJ2-7	-	few	TRBV19	CASSISTETGTYEQYF	TGTGCCAGTAGTATCTCGACCGAGACAGGTACCTACGAGCAGTACTTC
TRBJ2-7	TRBD1	few	TRBV7-9	CASSSYTGVSTYEQYF	TGTGCCAGCAGCAGCTACACAGGGGTAAGCACCTACGAGCAGTACTTC
TRBJ2-7	-	many	TRBV7-8	CASSPRLFSYEQYF	TGTGCCAGCAGCCCCAGGCTATTCTCCTACGAGCAGTACTTC
TRBJ2-1	TRBD2	many	TRBV29-1	CSVEVGLAGEWSRNEQFF	TGCAGCGTTGAAGTCGGCCTAGCGGGAGAGTGGAGTAGGAATGAGCAGTTCTTC
TRBJ2-2	-	few	TRBV5-1	CASSFIGNTGELFF	TGCGCCAGCAGTTTCATAGGGAACACCGGGGAGCTGTTTTTT
TRBJ1-4	TRBD1	many	TRBV7-9	CASSPRRQGGEKLFF	TGTGCCAGCAGCCCTAGGAGACAGGGAGGCGAAAAACTGTTTTTT
TRBJ1-4	-	many	TRBV4-3	CASSQDRQDYEKLFF	TGCGCCAGCAGCCAAGATAGACAGGACTATGAAAAACTGTTTTTT
TRBJ2-7	-	many	TRBV20-1	CSASNSFGTYEQYF	TGCAGTGCTAGTAATTCCTTCGGGACCTACGAGCAGTACTTC
TRBJ2-1	-	-	TRBV10-1	CASSESIGFNEQFF	TGCGCCAGCAGTGAGTCTATAGGGTTCAATGAGCAGTTCTTC
TRBJ2-1	TRBD2	many	TRBV11-2	CASSLVSSGILYNEQFF	TGTGCCAGCAGCTTAGTGTCTAGCGGGATCCTATACAATGAGCAGTTCTTC
TRBJ2-5	TRBD2	many	TRBV7-2	CASSLDIAGAGETQYF	TGTGCCAGCAGCTTAGATATAGCGGGAGCGGGAGAGACCCAGTACTTC
TRBJ2-1	TRBD2	few	TRBV7-2	CASSLGMGLAGRNNEQFF	TGTGCCAGCAGCTTAGGAATGGGACTAGCGGGGAGGAACAATGAGCAGTTCTTC
TRBJ2-7	-	many	TRBV28	CASSIREQYF	TGTGCCAGCAGTATACGCGAGCAGTACTTC
TRBJ2-3	-	many	TRBV20-1	CSAFVPSGDTQYF	TGCAGTGCCTTCGTCCCGAGCGGGGATACGCAGTATTTT
TRBJ2-1	TRBD2	few	TRBV4-3	CASSQRVRGGRQISSYNEQFF	TGCGCCAGCAGCCAGAGGGTTAGGGGCGGGAGGCAAATTAGCTCCTACAATGAGCAGTTCTTC
TRBJ2-5	TRBD1	few	TRBV7-9	CASSAPGTGYGETQYF	TGTGCCAGCAGCGCACCCGGGACAGGGTATGGTGAGACCCAGTACTTC
TRBJ1-2	-	-	TRBV10-3	CAISERNMEANYGYTF	TGTGCCATCAGTGAACGGAACATGGAGGCTAACTATGGCTACACCTTC
TRBJ2-2	-	-	TRBV6-2/TRBV6-3	CASSYSGHWTGELFF	TGTGCCAGCAGTTACTCGGGACACTGGACCGGGGAGCTGTTTTTT
TRBJ2-3	-	few	TRBV4-1	CASSQSRLDTQYF	TGCGCCAGCAGCCAGTCCCGGTTGGATACGCAGTATTTT
TRBJ2-5	-	many	TRBV6-1	CASSDPGQTKQETQYF	TGTGCCAGCAGTGACCCAGGACAGACTAAACAAGAGACCCAGTACTTC
TRBJ1-4	-	many	TRBV6-1	CASVRATNEKLFF	TGTGCCAGCGTGAGAGCAACTAATGAAAAACTGTTTTTT
TRBJ2-4	TRBD1	few	TRBV28	CASSATGGGNIQYF	TGTGCCAGCAGTGCAACAGGGGGAGGAAACATTCAGTACTTC
TRBJ2-7	TRBD1	many	TRBV10-1	CASSRDRDGAYEQYF	TGCGCCAGCAGCCGGGACAGGGACGGGGCTTACGAGCAGTACTTC
TRBJ1-4	TRBD1	-	TRBV18	CASSRRQGGREKLFF	TGTGCCAGCTCACGGAGACAGGGCGGTCGTGAAAAACTGTTTTTT
TRBJ2-7	TRBD2	-	TRBV27	CASSLSYRELGGTFYEQYF	TGTGCCAGCAGTTTATCTTATCGGGAGTTGGGGGGGACTTTCTACGAGCAGTACTTC
TRBJ2-5	-	few	TRBV6-2/TRBV6-3	CASSSGFRAEETQYF	TGTGCCAGCAGTTCCGGTTTTAGAGCGGAAGAGACCCAGTACTTC
TRBJ1-5	-	-	TRBV7-6	CASSLGEGQPQHF	TGTGCCAGCAGCTTAGGCGAAGGGCAGCCCCAGCATTTT